The entry that follows covers one T cell receptor beta chain sequence. As yet, its antigen is unknown. The data are from a study of blood T cells in healthy people across ages. Findings of the study overall: The lack of PBMC sorting stopped any conclusive naive versus antigen-experienced comparison. Lack of knowledge of donor CMV status possibly confounded expanded clonotype changes.

CDR1 and CDR2 (germline): MNHNS, SASEGT. The V gene lost 6 bases and the J gene lost 11 bases, with 25 bases spanning the gap. The length of the CDR3 is 15 residues. Using a J-beta primer mix together with a sample-barcoded 5' primer, a second PCR was run for about 6 to 11 cycles. Using its own MiXCR run on the 5' RACE reads, TCRdb lists one record per CDR3 protein. The table lists approximately 1.5 million distinct CDR3 sequences, about 31% of them singletons. Extraction of total RNA produced a minimum of 5 micrograms from each sample. The sample comprised blood. This chain uses TRBV6-1 with TRBJ2-5; weak D call: TRBD1 (7 bases). The clonotype originates from a woman aged 25 to 39 in good health. CDR3 bases: TGTGCCAGCAGCGCGGGACAGCTGGGAAACAATGAACAGTACTTC. Protein sequence: CASSAGQLGNNEQYF.